One and the same sample provided the 21 T cell receptor beta chains below, sequenced in a study of cytomegalovirus exposure and HLA in healthy donors. Primers for the PCR totalled 60 Vbeta and 13 Jbeta. Libraries were prepared by immunoSEQ multiplex PCR; TCRdb keeps only in-frame clonotypes and omits some of them. The sample holds about 60,000 clones, around 80% seen once. Sequencing used PBMCs. These receptor sequences come from a woman younger than 45 in good health and CMV-seronegative.

The rearrangement uses TRBV30 and TRBJ1-4, with TRBD1 identical over 8 bases. The CDR3 has 13 residues. From germline, CDR1 is GTSNPN and CDR2 SVGIG (reference sequence). V was clipped by 5 bases and J by 8 bases; unmatched bases: 7. CDR3 in DNA: TGTGCCTGGGACAGGGGAATAAGGGAAAAACTGTTTTTT. Protein product: CAWDRGIREKLFF.

The V and J genes are TRBV5-4 and TRBJ1-6; D is possibly TRBD1 (6 bases). CDR1 SGHNT and CDR2 YYREEE come from the germline V gene (reference sequence). There are 16 residues in the CDR3. Between the trimmed V and J ends, which lost 4 bases and 7 bases, there was a span of 18 bases. In nucleotides, the CDR3 is TGTGCCAGCAGCGCTGATACAGGGTTGGGAAATTCACCCCTCCACTTT. Its translation: CASSADTGLGNSPLHF.

The chain couples TRBV30 to TRBJ1-6; TRBD1 matches at 7 bases. Germline-derived CDR1 and CDR2 are GTSNPN and SVGIG (reference sequence). V was pared by 1 base and J by 9 bases, with 6 bases of the junction left unmatched. The CDR3 spans 14 residues. DNA for the CDR3: TGTGCCTGGAGTGCAGAGACAGGGTCTTCACCCCTCCACTTT. Its translation is CAWSAETGSSPLHF.

J is TRBJ2-5 and V is TRBV6-1; the match to TRBD2 covers 13 bases. The CDR3 spans 15 residues. In germline, CDR1 is MNHNS, CDR2 SASEGT. V lost 5 bases to trimming and J lost 3 bases; unmatched junction nucleotides: 3. The chain's CDR3 is CASSPLAGGKETQYF. The CDR3 DNA is TGTGCCAGCAGTCCACTAGCGGGGGGGAAAGAGACCCAGTACTTC.

The rearrangement joins TRBV4-1 to TRBJ2-3; 8 bases are shared with TRBD2. The CDR3 is made up of 16 amino acids. The junction had 7 bases not matched to a gene; V was cut back by 3 bases and J by 2 bases. Germline V gene sequence: CDR1 MGHRA, CDR2 YSYEKL. The CDR3 DNA follows: TGCGCCAGCAGCCACCGAGCGGGGGCCGTCACAGATACGCAGTATTTT. It is translated as CASSHRAGAVTDTQYF.

This clone occurred a few times. V and J are TRBV11-3 and TRBJ2-5; 11 bases fit TRBD2. This CDR3 region has 17 residues. Unmatched junction bases numbered 10, after V lost 5 bases and J lost 2 bases. In germline, CDR1 is SGHNT, CDR2 YENEEA. The DNA for the CDR3 is TGTGCCAGCAGCCCCGGCTCCGGGACTAGCGGACAAGAGACCCAGTACTTC. Its translation is CASSPGSGTSGQETQYF.

This clone turned up a few times. V usage is TRBV7-2 and J usage is TRBJ1-2, with 11 bases aligning to TRBD1. Trimming at V came to 3 bases and at J to 2 bases, leaving 2 bases not matched to a gene. CDR3 size: 15 residues. Germline V lookup: CDR1 SGHTA, CDR2 FQGNSA. The CDR3 reads CASSFRDRGNYGYTF. The CDR3 bases are TGTGCCAGCAGCTTCAGGGACAGGGGGAACTATGGCTACACCTTC.

The chain uses TRBV11-3 and TRBJ2-2; no clear D. CDR1 is SGHNT, CDR2 YENEEA, per germline. Trimming shortened V by 3 bases and J by 7 bases, and 12 bases separated the two germline ends. This CDR3 is built from 14 residues. The CDR3 loop reads CASSFAPVGGELFF. The CDR3 DNA sequence: TGTGCCAGCAGCTTTGCACCGGTCGGCGGGGAGCTGTTTTTT.

The gene calls are TRBV29-1 and TRBJ2-5, with 10 bases aligning to TRBD1. Germline lookup yields CDR1 SQVTM and CDR2 ANQGSEA. The CDR3 runs 14 residues. V trimming: 6 bases; J trimming: 6 bases; junction bases outside the gene matches: 10. The CDR3 protein is CSVQRGQGTKTQYF. For the CDR3, the DNA is TGCAGCGTCCAAAGGGGACAGGGGACGAAGACCCAGTACTTC.

The chain recombines TRBV4-1 with TRBJ2-7, with 8 nucleotides matching TRBD2. The CDR3 loop spans 15 amino acids. The V gene end was trimmed by 1 base and the J gene end by 4 bases; junction bases not matched to a gene: 6. CDR1 MGHRA and CDR2 YSYEKL come from the germline V gene. As DNA, the CDR3 is TGCGCCAGCAGCCAAGGGGCTAGCGGGTCATACGAGCAGTACTTC. Residues: CASSQGASGSYEQYF.

V and J are TRBV10-3 and TRBJ1-5; TRBD1 matches at 7 bases. CDR1 is ENHRY, CDR2 SYGVKD, per germline. The CDR3 has 14 amino acids. The J segment lost 3 bases and the V segment lost 4 bases, leaving 3 bases of the junction unmatched. CDR3 nucleotides: TGTGCCATCAGTGGTAGGGGGCCCAATCAGCCCCAGCATTTT. Translating gives CAISGRGPNQPQHF.

This chain joins TRBV7-8 and TRBJ2-3; 15 bases line up with TRBD2. Germline V CDR1 and CDR2: SGHVS, FQNEAQ. Trimming cost V 6 bases and J 0 bases; bases outside gene matches: 10. The CDR3 length is 19 residues. The CDR3 coding sequence is TGTGCCAGCAGGACCCGGACTAGCGGGGGGGGTTATAGCACAGATACGCAGTATTTT. Protein: CASRTRTSGGGYSTDTQYF.

The V call is TRBV20-1, the J call TRBJ2-5; D uncertain. The CDR3 is 11 amino acids. Germline lookup yields CDR1 DFQATT and CDR2 SNEGSKA (reference sequence). The ends were cut back, 8 bases at V and 4 bases at J, with 11 bases in the middle. The CDR3 is CSFRRAETQYF. CDR3 coding DNA: TGCAGTTTCCGGAGAGCAGAGACCCAGTACTTC.

The gene calls are TRBV9 and TRBJ2-1, with TRBD2 matching over 8 bases. Germline V gene lookup returns CDR1 SGDLS and CDR2 YYNGEE. This CDR3 spans 14 amino acids. V trimming: 3 bases; J trimming: 10 bases; junction bases outside the gene matches: 9. The CDR3 region is CASSESGRVWEQFF. In DNA form, the CDR3 reads TGTGCCAGCAGCGAAAGCGGGAGAGTATGGGAGCAGTTCTTC.

This rearrangement joins TRBV6-5 to TRBJ2-5; possible D gene TRBD2, 5 bases. This CDR3 contains 11 residues. The V gene lost 7 bases and the J gene lost 7 bases, with 10 bases spanning the gap. Germline V gives CDR1 MNHEY, CDR2 SVGAGI. The CDR3, as DNA: TGTGCCAGCACCGAGGGTGGGACCCAGTACTTC. It codes for CASTEGGTQYF.

CDR3 in amino acids: CASSPSYEQYF. CDR3 DNA: TGTGCCAGCAGCCCGTCCTACGAGCAGTACTTC. The rearrangement joins TRBV7-9 to TRBJ2-7; D call uncertain. The germline V gene has CDR1 SEHNR and CDR2 FQNEAQ (reference sequence). Deletions cut 5 bases from V and 1 base from J, with 3 bases between. The CDR3 totals 11 residues.

This clone turned up a few times. The chain has TRBV4-1 and TRBJ2-6; 9 bases are shared with TRBD1. The V and J ends lost 2 bases and 15 bases, in that order; junction bases with no gene match: 14. The germline CDR1 and CDR2 sequences are MGHRA and YSYEKL. There are 16 residues in the CDR3. CDR3 amino acids: CASSQLGTGMGHGLTF. In nucleotides, the CDR3 is TGCGCCAGCAGCCAACTGGGGACAGGGATGGGCCACGGCCTGACTTTC.

This chain connects TRBV13 to TRBJ2-1; 9 nucleotides align to TRBD2. The germline CDR1 and CDR2 sequences are PRHDT and FYEKMQ (reference sequence). The CDR3 consists of 21 residues. The junction had 19 bases not matched to a gene; V was cut back by 4 bases and J by 0 bases. The CDR3 loop is CASSSPRREGLPFSSYNEQFF. CDR3 DNA: TGTGCCAGCAGCTCCCCCCGGCGGGAGGGCCTCCCTTTTAGCTCCTACAATGAGCAGTTCTTC.

The chain employs TRBV4-1 and TRBJ1-2; 10 bases are shared with TRBD1. Germline CDR1 reads MGHRA; CDR2 reads YSYEKL. V dropped 1 base and J dropped 8; count of bases not matched to a gene: 4. The CDR3 runs 14 residues. Written as DNA, the CDR3 is TGCGCCAGCAGCCAAGTGGGGACAGGGGACGGCTACACCTTC. It codes for CASSQVGTGDGYTF.

A single count supports this clone. The chain joins TRBV7-2 to TRBJ1-3; D gene ambiguous. V was shortened by 4 bases and J by 0 bases, with 4 bases between the two germline ends. The CDR3 totals 13 residues. Looked up from germline, CDR1 is SGHTA and CDR2 is FQGNSA. Written as DNA, the CDR3 is TGTGCCAGCAGCTCCTACTCTGGAAACACCATATATTTT. Its protein product is CASSSYSGNTIYF.

A few counts support this clone. The rearrangement uses TRBV10-1 and TRBJ1-1; 8 bases align to TRBD1. CDR1 and CDR2 from the germline V gene are WNHNN and SYGVQD (reference sequence). Losses at the gene ends were 5 bases for V and 9 bases for J; bases not matched to a gene: 14. The CDR3 is made up of 15 amino acids. The CDR3 region is CASSPGTGLSGKAFF. CDR3 nucleotide sequence: TGCGCCAGCAGTCCCGGGACAGGACTCTCCGGAAAAGCTTTCTTT.